These 30 T cell receptor beta chains came from one sample sequenced in a study of preoperative IRX-2 immunotherapy in early breast cancer. The table came from immunoSEQ multiplex PCR; TCRdb's copy has only in-frame clones and leaves some out. The table includes roughly 57,000 clones, 94% detected once. Specified treatment: preoperative locoregional IRX-2 cytokine immunotherapy. This specimen was collected from a patient treated with IRX-2 immunotherapy. The receptors were gathered from a human donor with breast cancer.

The genes are TRBV7-2 and TRBJ2-5; D not certain. Germline CDR1 SGHTA, CDR2 FQGNSA. V lost 5 bases, J lost 0 bases, and 10 bases lay in between. The CDR3 has 14 amino acids. In nucleotides, the CDR3 is TGTGCCAGCAGCCCTTCTCCCTACCAAGAGACCCAGTACTTC. Encoded protein: CASSPSPYQETQYF.

The CDR3 region has the DNA TGCGCCAGCAGCACGACAGGGTGGGGCGGTGAAAAACTGTTTTTT. It yields the protein CASSTTGWGGEKLFF. V usage is TRBV5-1 and J usage is TRBJ1-4, with 7 bases identical to TRBD1. This CDR3 spans 15 amino acids. Germline CDR1 SGHRS, CDR2 YFSETQ. Losses at the gene ends were 4 bases for V and 7 bases for J; bases not matched to a gene: 10.

In its sample, this clone was seen once. The CDR3 reads CASLTGGGSSYNEQFF. CDR3 in DNA: TGTGCCAGCTTAACCGGGGGAGGGAGCTCCTACAATGAGCAGTTCTTC. The chain combines TRBV18 with TRBJ2-1; 7 positions agree with TRBD2. Trimming at V came to 7 bases and at J to 0 bases, leaving 9 bases not matched to a gene. CDR3 size: 16 residues. In germline, CDR1 is KGHSH, CDR2 LQKENI.

V gene TRBV5-1 combines with J gene TRBJ2-5, with 9 bases identical to TRBD1. Germline lookup yields CDR1 SGHRS and CDR2 YFSETQ. The CDR3 runs to 14 residues. J was trimmed by 5 bases and V by 2 bases; bases with no gene match: 4. CDR3 region: CASSLQGADETQYF. CDR3 sequence (DNA): TGCGCCAGCAGCTTACAGGGGGCTGACGAGACCCAGTACTTC.

This clone was counted a single time. The chain employs TRBV7-2 and TRBJ2-1, with D unclear. V was clipped by 2 bases and J by 5 bases, with 13 bases between them. Germline loops: CDR1 SGHTA, CDR2 FQGNSA. The CDR3 consists of 15 residues. CDR3: CASSLLARSDNEQFF. The CDR3 nucleotides read TGTGCCAGCAGCTTATTGGCCAGATCCGACAATGAGCAGTTCTTC.

The CDR3 DNA sequence: TGCGCCAGCAGCTTGTTCGCAGGGCAAGACGAGCAGTACTTC. This sequence encodes CASSLFAGQDEQYF. The chain combines TRBV5-1 with TRBJ2-7, with D perhaps matching TRBD1 (5 bases). Germline assignment: CDR1 SGHRS and CDR2 YFSETQ. This CDR3 is built from 14 residues. With 1 base removed from V and 5 bases from J, the gap between germline ends came to 13 bases.

The CDR3 bases are TGCGCCAGCAGCCAAGAAGTCAGGGAGGTCTACGAGCAGTACTTC. It translates to CASSQEVREVYEQYF. The rearrangement joins TRBV4-3 to TRBJ2-7; a possible D gene is TRBD2 (6 bases). The germline V gene has CDR1 LGHNA and CDR2 YSLEER. This CDR3 is 15 amino acids long. The germline V and J ends were trimmed by 0 bases and 3 bases, with 12 bases remaining between them.

V usage is TRBV20-1 and J usage is TRBJ2-7, with 7 positions matching TRBD1. This CDR3 contains 11 residues. The V segment lost 6 bases and the J segment 3 bases; nucleotides outside the gene matches: 2. Germline V gene data show CDR1 as DFQATT and CDR2 as SNEGSKA (reference sequence). DNA for the CDR3: TGCAGTGCCGGGGACAGCTACGAGCAGTACTTC. Encoded protein: CSAGDSYEQYF.

The chain is built from TRBV5-6 and TRBJ2-5; D perhaps matches TRBD2 (5 bases). The CDR3 runs 13 residues. Germline V lookup: CDR1 SGHDT, CDR2 YYEEEE. The V end was cut by 4 bases, the J end by 4 bases, with 11 bases between. The CDR3 reads CASSRSGLETQYF. DNA of the CDR3: TGTGCCAGCAGCCGGAGCGGTCTAGAGACCCAGTACTTC.

The chain combines TRBV28 with TRBJ2-1; D remains unclear. This CDR3 has 12 amino acids. The germline gives CDR1 MDHEN, CDR2 SYDVKM. V lost 4 bases and J lost 5, with 6 bases in between. CDR3 amino acids: CASSWSHNEQFF. CDR3 bases: TGTGCCAGCAGTTGGTCGCACAATGAGCAGTTCTTC.

The chain is built from TRBV30 and TRBJ1-4, with D hard to call. There are 12 residues in the CDR3. Germline V gene sequence: CDR1 GTSNPN, CDR2 SVGIG (reference sequence). The germline V and J ends were trimmed by 3 bases and 5 bases, with 7 bases remaining between them. DNA of the CDR3: TGTGCCTGGAGCATTATAAATGAAAAACTGTTTTTT. Amino acid sequence: CAWSIINEKLFF.

CDR3 protein: CASSTFPNYGYTF. CDR3 DNA sequence: TGTGCCAGTTCGACCTTTCCTAACTATGGCTACACCTTC. The chain combines TRBV19 with TRBJ1-2; D is unclear. In germline, CDR1 is LNHDA, CDR2 SQIVND (reference sequence). Trimming shortened V by 8 bases and J by 0 bases, and 10 bases separated the two germline ends. The CDR3 spans 13 residues. The full variable domain, in which reference TRBV19 and TRBJ1-2 provide the parts outside the CDR3, is DGGITQSPKYLFRKEGQNVTLSCEQNLNHDAMYWYRQDPGQGLRLIYYSQIVNDFQKGDIAEGYSVSREKKESFPLTVTSAQKNPTAFYLCASSTFPNYGYTFGSGTRLTVV.

This clone has only a few counts. V usage is TRBV5-5 and J usage is TRBJ2-2; 7 nucleotides line up with TRBD1. The germline CDR1 and CDR2 sequences are SGHKS and YYEKEE (reference sequence). The CDR3 loop spans 19 amino acids. The trim removed 4 bases at V and 2 bases at J, leaving 17 bases unmatched. The CDR3 coding sequence is TGTGCCAGCAGCCCGACGACAGGGACCCTGAAGTCAAACACCGGGGAGCTGTTTTTT. Translation gives CASSPTTGTLKSNTGELFF.

This chain uses TRBV7-2 with TRBJ1-6; a weak D match, TRBD1 (6 bases). The length of the CDR3 is 14 residues. Per the germline V gene, CDR1 is SGHTA and CDR2 is FQGNSA. Trimming shortened V by 3 bases and J by 9 bases, and 12 bases separated the two germline ends. The chain's CDR3 is CASSFRRGGSPLHF. As DNA, the CDR3 is TGTGCCAGCAGCTTCCGCAGGGGTGGTTCACCCCTCCACTTT.

The V and J genes are TRBV7-9 and TRBJ2-3, with TRBD1 identical over 10 bases. The CDR3 has 16 amino acids. The J segment lost 4 bases and the V segment lost 5 bases, leaving 9 bases of the junction unmatched. The germline CDR1 and CDR2 sequences are SEHNR and FQNEAQ (reference sequence). The CDR3 DNA sequence: TGTGCCAGCAGCAGGAGACAGGGGGCAGGGGCAGATACGCAGTATTTT. Translating it yields CASSRRQGAGADTQYF.

The chain joins TRBV5-1 to TRBJ1-2; weak D call: TRBD1 (5 bases). Germline V gene lookup returns CDR1 SGHRS and CDR2 YFSETQ. This CDR3 has 14 amino acids. The V and J ends lost 3 bases and 5 bases respectively, with 14 bases between them. The CDR3 region is CASSSPGTEYGYTF. In nucleotides, the CDR3 is TGCGCCAGCAGCTCCCCTGGGACGGAGTATGGCTACACCTTC. Supplemented by reference TRBV5-1 and TRBJ1-2, the full variable domain reads KAGVTQTPRYLIKTRGQQVTLSCSPISGHRSVSWYQQTPGQGLQFLFEYFSETQRNKGNFPGRFSGRQFSNSRSEMNVSTLELGDSALYLCASSSPGTEYGYTFGSGTRLTVV.

The genes are TRBV5-4 and TRBJ2-1; 8 bases are a match to TRBD1. V was pared by 0 bases and J by 7 bases, with 6 bases of the junction left unmatched. The CDR3 is 15 amino acids. Germline V gene data show CDR1 as SGHNT and CDR2 as YYREEE (reference sequence). For the CDR3, the DNA is TGTGCCAGCAGCTTGGTAACAGGGGGGTGGAATGAGCAGTTCTTC. Translated, it gives CASSLVTGGWNEQFF.

The chain uses TRBV7-2 and TRBJ2-3; 9 nucleotides match TRBD2. The CDR3 loop spans 16 amino acids. The V gene's germline CDR1 is SGHTA and CDR2 FQGNSA. V lost 2 bases and J lost 5; bases outside the gene matches: 8. The DNA for the CDR3 is TGTGCCAGCAGCTTACCGGGACTAGCAAGAGGAGATACGCAGTATTTT. Amino acid sequence: CASSLPGLARGDTQYF.

This clone was seen a handful of times. The chain uses TRBV5-1 and TRBJ2-7, with D possibly being TRBD1 (8 bases). V was pared by 4 bases and J by 4 bases, with 15 bases between. Germline lookup yields CDR1 SGHRS and CDR2 YFSETQ. The length of the CDR3 is 14 residues. DNA of the CDR3: TGCGCCAGCAGCGGAACAGGGGGGGGATACGAGCAGTACTTC. It encodes CASSGTGGGYEQYF.

The V gene is TRBV27, the J gene TRBJ1-2; D is ambiguous. This CDR3 has 13 amino acids. The germline gives CDR1 MNHEY, CDR2 SMNVEV (reference sequence). Trimming removed 3 bases from V and 5 bases from J, with 10 bases in between. The CDR3 loop reads CASSFRGEYGYTF. The DNA for the CDR3 is TGTGCCAGCAGTTTCCGGGGAGAATATGGCTACACCTTC.

The chain carries TRBV6-5 and TRBJ2-2, with D perhaps matching TRBD2 (5 bases). The ends were cut back, 8 bases at V and 4 bases at J, with 14 bases in the middle. The CDR3 sequence is 14 residues long. Germline V gives CDR1 MNHEY, CDR2 SVGAGI. The CDR3 here is CASSRDPGTGELFF. The CDR3 DNA sequence: TGTGCCAGCTCGAGGGATCCTGGCACCGGGGAGCTGTTTTTT.

The chain employs TRBV7-2 and TRBJ1-2; a weak D match, TRBD1 (6 bases). Germline lookup yields CDR1 SGHTA and CDR2 FQGNSA. CDR3 length: 14 residues. Deletions cut 5 bases from V and 4 bases from J, with 14 bases between. Here the CDR3 DNA reads TGTGCCAGCAGCCAAAGGGGGGTTGGCTATGGCTACACCTTC. Translated: CASSQRGVGYGYTF.

This clone was counted between two and nine times. This chain connects TRBV6-6 to TRBJ1-3; D is possibly TRBD1 (6 bases). The CDR3 is 15 residues long. V dropped 5 bases and J dropped 1 base, with 12 bases sitting between them. In germline, CDR1 is MNHNY, CDR2 SVGAGI (reference sequence). This chain's CDR3 is CASSPRGNSGNTIYF. The CDR3 DNA reads as TGTGCCAGCAGTCCCAGGGGAAATTCTGGAAACACCATATATTTT.

V and J are TRBV6-5 and TRBJ2-2; D not resolved. Trimming removed 6 bases from V and 3 bases from J, with 5 bases in between. The CDR3 length is 12 residues. Germline assignment: CDR1 MNHEY and CDR2 SVGAGI. The CDR3 nucleotides read TGTGCCAGCAGGGAGTACACCGGGGAGCTGTTTTTT. Residues: CASREYTGELFF.

This clone was detected only once. The chain links TRBV5-1 to TRBJ1-3; D remains unclear. This CDR3 is built from 15 residues. Trimming shortened V by 1 base and J by 4 bases, and 12 bases separated the two germline ends. Per germline, CDR1 SGHRS and CDR2 YFSETQ. The CDR3 here is CASSLIPTGGNTIYF. The DNA for the CDR3 is TGCGCCAGCAGCTTGATCCCGACGGGCGGAAACACCATATATTTT.

The CDR3 region is CASTQGLAGYEQYF. The CDR3 DNA follows: TGTGCCAGCACCCAAGGACTAGCGGGGTACGAGCAGTACTTC. The gene calls are TRBV9 and TRBJ2-7; 12 nucleotides line up with TRBD2. Looked up from germline, CDR1 is SGDLS and CDR2 is YYNGEE. V lost 6 bases, J lost 4 bases, and 5 bases stayed unmatched. CDR3 length: 14 amino acids.

This chain links TRBV7-2 with TRBJ1-3; 8 nucleotides agree with TRBD1. Unmatched junction bases numbered 7, after V lost 8 bases and J lost 4 bases. The CDR3 has 14 residues. Per the germline V gene, CDR1 is SGHTA and CDR2 is FQGNSA. The CDR3, as DNA: TGTGCCAGCGAAGTGAGACAGGGGGGAAACACCATATATTTT. Amino acids: CASEVRQGGNTIYF.

V usage is TRBV6-5 and J usage is TRBJ2-5, with 12 bases matching TRBD1. V dropped 7 bases and J dropped 4; count of bases not matched to a gene: 4. The germline V gene encodes CDR1 MNHEY and CDR2 SVGAGI. The CDR3 totals 14 residues. CDR3 loop: CASKGQGAGETQYF. The CDR3 DNA sequence: TGTGCCAGCAAGGGACAGGGGGCTGGAGAGACCCAGTACTTC.

This chain connects TRBV30 to TRBJ2-7; 10 bases align to TRBD1. V shed 0 bases, J shed 1 base, and the junction held 6 bases outside the gene matches. The germline V gene has CDR1 GTSNPN and CDR2 SVGIG (reference sequence). The CDR3 is 16 residues long. CDR3 in amino acids: CAWSVPGQGSSYEQYF. CDR3 coding DNA: TGTGCCTGGAGTGTACCGGGACAGGGGTCTTCCTACGAGCAGTACTTC.

This chain uses TRBV4-3 with TRBJ2-1; 7 positions agree with TRBD1. This CDR3 is 17 amino acids long. Germline V CDR1 and CDR2: LGHNA, YSLEER. V was pared by 4 bases and J by 9 bases, with 18 bases of the junction left unmatched. The DNA of the CDR3 is TGCGCCAGCAGCCTCAAGTGGTTGCAACAGGGGCTCAGTGAGCAGTTCTTC. It specifies CASSLKWLQQGLSEQFF.